The rows below give T cell receptor beta chains drawn from one sample of a study of STAT3 mutations in large granular lymphocyte leukemia. The assay was immunoSEQ multiplex PCR, and TCRdb's table has in-frame clones only and misses some. The profile shows several thousand clones, approximately 87% of them singletons. The sample taken for sequencing was peripheral blood mononuclear cells. The receptor set was obtained from a man at least 80 years old with T-cell large granular lymphocyte leukemia. Some clones in this sample may be carry-over from other donors' samples. Both conserved end residues are trimmed from each CDR3. Where a row states a size, it is once, few, many or the class of an expanded clone; other rows omit it.

v_call clone_size cdr3_aa
TRBV4-3 . ASSQATGWSGNTIY
TRBV6-4 few ASSESFWQGDGYT
TRBV7-2 . ASSPGTGGAYGYT
TRBV7-9 . ASGDGSYEQY
TRBV29-1 . SAGDEKLF
TRBV6-1 . ASSELGQEPNQPQH
TRBV30 . AWNSFIGQGADEAF
TRBV28 . ASTGLDTQY
TRBV5-8 . ASSFGGGARETQY
TRBV5-4 . ASGLPGQGVVGANVLT
TRBV4-2 . ASSQDQDNEQF
TRBV5-4 . ASSLPGNNSPLH
TRBV27 . ASSLRNHRGDEQF
TRBV5-1 . ASSVRDGTDTQY
TRBV7-9 . ASSRRTSQGVGTQY
TRBV18 . ASSPQEAGFEQPQH